The source of this TCR beta chain is a study of blood T cell repertoires in COVID-19. Study-wide context: Samples of COVID-19 (acute and convalescent) were obtained from the United States, Italy and Spain. Nucleic acid was either cDNA or gDNA, and it came from T cells, B-cell-depleted T cells, or PBMCs.

From germline, CDR1 is MNHEY and CDR2 SVGAGI. The V gene lost 4 bases and the J gene lost 0 bases, with 7 bases spanning the gap. The CDR3 runs to 14 residues. Original processing notes: The assay estimated nucleated cells by amplifying reference gene primers. The method was immunoSEQ multiplex PCR; TCRdb's version includes in-frame clones alone and lacks a portion of them. V, J and clone size derive from that table, while D and trimming were established from the DNA sequence. The repertoire includes approximately 60,000 clones, more than 75% of them detected once, and about 20% sits in the top ten. The receptor comes from a man between 45 and 60 years old with active or convalescent COVID-19. The chain combines TRBV6-5 with TRBJ1-3; no clear D gene. Sequenced sample: peripheral blood. CDR3 DNA: TGTGCCAGCAGTTCCGAGTCCTCTGGAAACACCATATATTTT. Protein product: CASSSESSGNTIYF.